This T cell receptor beta chain was profiled in a study of CD8+ T cells in alopecia areata. As concerns this clone: The antigen is not known.

Extracted from the samples, RNA was reverse transcribed into cDNA to serve as the sequencing template. Data came from immunoSEQ multiplex PCR; TCRdb stores just in-frame clones and leaves some out. The table records 150,000 to 200,000 clones, 55% of them present only once. CDR1 and CDR2 from the germline V gene are SQVTM and ANQGSEA. The CDR3 sequence is 14 residues long. With 4 bases removed from V and 5 bases from J, the gap between germline ends came to 14 bases. Study results and caveats: Affected scalp, especially in alopecia totalis/universalis, had a higher clonality than normal scalp did. Clarity of TCR sharing across patients fell short of that in mice, possibly HLA-related.

The chain is built from TRBV29-1 and TRBJ1-4, with D maybe TRBD1 (5 bases). Sequenced input: CD4+ T cells sorted from blood. This TCR was sampled from a human donor in good health. The CDR3 DNA follows: TGCAGCGTTGGCCCCGGGACCCAGAATGAAAAACTGTTTTTT. Translated, it gives CSVGPGTQNEKLFF.